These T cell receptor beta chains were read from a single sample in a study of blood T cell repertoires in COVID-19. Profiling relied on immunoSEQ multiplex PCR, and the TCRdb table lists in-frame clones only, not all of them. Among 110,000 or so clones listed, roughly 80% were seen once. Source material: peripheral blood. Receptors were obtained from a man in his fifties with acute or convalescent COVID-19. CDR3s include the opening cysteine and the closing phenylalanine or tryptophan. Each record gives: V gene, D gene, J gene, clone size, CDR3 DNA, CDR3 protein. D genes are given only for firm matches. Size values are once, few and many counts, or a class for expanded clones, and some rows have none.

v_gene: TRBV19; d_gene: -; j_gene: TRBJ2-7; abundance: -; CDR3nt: TGTGCCAGTAGTAACAGGGCCACCTACGAGCAGTACTTC; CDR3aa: CASSNRATYEQYF
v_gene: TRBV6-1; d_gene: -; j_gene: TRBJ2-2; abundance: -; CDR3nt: TGTGCCAGCAGTGCCCACCCCGACTACAGCACCGGGGAGCTGTTTTTT; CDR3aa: CASSAHPDYSTGELFF
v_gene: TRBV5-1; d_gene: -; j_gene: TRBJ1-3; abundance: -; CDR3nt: TGCGCCAGCAGCTTTGGTCAGGGCGGAAACACCATATATTTT; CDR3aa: CASSFGQGGNTIYF
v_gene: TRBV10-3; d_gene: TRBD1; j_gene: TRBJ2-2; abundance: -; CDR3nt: TGTGCCATCAGTGAGTCGGGGCAGGGGGACGCCGGGGAGCTGTTTTTT; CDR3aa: CAISESGQGDAGELFF
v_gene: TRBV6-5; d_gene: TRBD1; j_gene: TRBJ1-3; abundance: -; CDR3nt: TGTGCCAGCAGGACAGGGGGCGTAGGAAACACCATATATTTT; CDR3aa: CASRTGGVGNTIYF
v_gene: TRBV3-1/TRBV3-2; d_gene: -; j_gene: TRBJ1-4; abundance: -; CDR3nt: TGTGCCAGCAGCCAACACAGGGTAACTAATGAAAAACTGTTTTTT; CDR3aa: CASSQHRVTNEKLFF
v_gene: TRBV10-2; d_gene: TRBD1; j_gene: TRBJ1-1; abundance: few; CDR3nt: TGCGCCAGCAGGGACAGGGGGCCCACTGAAGCTTTCTTT; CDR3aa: CASRDRGPTEAFF
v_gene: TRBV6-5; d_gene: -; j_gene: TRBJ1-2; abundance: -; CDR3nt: TGTGCCAGCAGCCCCACGGGCTGGAGGGGCTACACCTTC; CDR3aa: CASSPTGWRGYTF
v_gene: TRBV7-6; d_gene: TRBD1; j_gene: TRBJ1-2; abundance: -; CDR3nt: TGTGCCAGCAGCCAACAGGGGGCTCACTATGGCTACACCTTC; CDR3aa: CASSQQGAHYGYTF
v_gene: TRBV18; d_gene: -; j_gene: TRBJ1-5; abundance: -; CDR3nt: TGTGCCAGCTCACCGTCAGGGTGGAGTCAGCCCCAGCATTTT; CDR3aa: CASSPSGWSQPQHF
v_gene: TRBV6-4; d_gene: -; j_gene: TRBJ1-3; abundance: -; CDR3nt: TGTGCCACCGTCAGACAGGTCGCAGGAAACACCATATATTTT; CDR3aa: CATVRQVAGNTIYF
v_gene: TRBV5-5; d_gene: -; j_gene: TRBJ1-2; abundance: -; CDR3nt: TGTGCCAGCAGCCCTTACGGCGGGGGAATAAATTACTATGGCTACACCTTC; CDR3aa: CASSPYGGGINYYGYTF
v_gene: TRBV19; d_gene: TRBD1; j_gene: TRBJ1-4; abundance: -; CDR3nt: TGTGCCAGTAGTCCGGAGGGACAGGGTGTCGAAAAACTGTTTTTT; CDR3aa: CASSPEGQGVEKLFF
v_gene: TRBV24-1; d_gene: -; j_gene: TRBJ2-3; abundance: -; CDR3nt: TGTGCCACCAGCCGAGGAGCGGCTAGCACAGATACGCAGTATTTT; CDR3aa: CATSRGAASTDTQYF
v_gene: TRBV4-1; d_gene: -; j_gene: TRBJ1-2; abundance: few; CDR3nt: TGCGCCAGCAGCCAAGTGGGAGGGGAACTCTATGGCTACACCTTC; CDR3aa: CASSQVGGELYGYTF
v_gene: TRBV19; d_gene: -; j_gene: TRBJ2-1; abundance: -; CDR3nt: TGTGCCAGTAGTATGGGCCTAAGCAGATACTCCTACAATGAGCAGTTCTTC; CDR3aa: CASSMGLSRYSYNEQFF
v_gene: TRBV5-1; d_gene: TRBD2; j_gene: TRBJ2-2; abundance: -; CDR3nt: TGCGCCAGCAGCTTGGATGGACTAGCGGGGGGGCAGCTGTTTTTT; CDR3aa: CASSLDGLAGGQLFF
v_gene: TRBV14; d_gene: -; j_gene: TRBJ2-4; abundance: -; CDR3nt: TGTGCCAGCAGCCAAGGCCCAGGGATCGGCGCCAAAAACATTCAGTACTTC; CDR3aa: CASSQGPGIGAKNIQYF
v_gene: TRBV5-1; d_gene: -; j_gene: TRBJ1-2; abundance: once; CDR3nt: TGCGCCAGCAGCGACAGGTCCTCAAACTATGGCTACACCTTC; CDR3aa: CASSDRSSNYGYTF
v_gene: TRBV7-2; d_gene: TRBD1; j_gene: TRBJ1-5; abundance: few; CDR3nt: TGTGCCAGCAGCATTAGACAGGGGGCCGGGCAGCCCCAGCATTTT; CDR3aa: CASSIRQGAGQPQHF
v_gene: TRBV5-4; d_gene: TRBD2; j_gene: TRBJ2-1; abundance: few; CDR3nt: TGTGCCAGCCCGGACTCTAGCGGAAGCTCCTACAATGAGCAGTTCTTC; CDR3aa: CASPDSSGSSYNEQFF
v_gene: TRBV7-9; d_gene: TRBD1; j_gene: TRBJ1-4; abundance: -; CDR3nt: TGTGCCAGCAGCCTCGGGACAGGGGGCCCTAATGAAAAACTGTTTTTT; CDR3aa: CASSLGTGGPNEKLFF
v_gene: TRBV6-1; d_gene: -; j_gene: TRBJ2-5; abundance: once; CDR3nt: TGTGCCAGCAGTGACAGGGGAGAGACCCAGTACTTC; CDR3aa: CASSDRGETQYF
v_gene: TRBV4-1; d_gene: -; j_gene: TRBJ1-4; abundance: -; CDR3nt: TGCGCCAGCAGCCAAGATCGGCAGGTTCGAGAAAAACTGTTTTTT; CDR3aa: CASSQDRQVREKLFF
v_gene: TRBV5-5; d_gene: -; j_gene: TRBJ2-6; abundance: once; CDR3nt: TGTGCCAGCAGCTTGGGAGCGCACCCTGGGGCCAACGTCCTGACTTTC; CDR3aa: CASSLGAHPGANVLTF
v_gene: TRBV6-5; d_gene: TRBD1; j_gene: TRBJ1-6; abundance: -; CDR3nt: TGTGCCAGCAGTTACTCGACAGGGGGAGGTAATTCACCCCTCCACTTT; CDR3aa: CASSYSTGGGNSPLHF
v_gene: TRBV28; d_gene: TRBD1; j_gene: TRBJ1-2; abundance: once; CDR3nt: TGTGCCAGCAGTTTAGGCCTAGGGACAGGGGGCCTCACCTTC; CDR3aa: CASSLGLGTGGLTF
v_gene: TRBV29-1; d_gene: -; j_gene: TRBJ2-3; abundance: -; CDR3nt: TGCAGCGTTGACCAGGGAAGGGTGACAGATACGCAGTATTTT; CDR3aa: CSVDQGRVTDTQYF
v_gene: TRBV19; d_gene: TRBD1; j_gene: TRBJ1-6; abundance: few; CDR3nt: TGTGCCAGTAGTCCTTCGGACAGGGAAAATTCACCCCTCCACTTT; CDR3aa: CASSPSDRENSPLHF
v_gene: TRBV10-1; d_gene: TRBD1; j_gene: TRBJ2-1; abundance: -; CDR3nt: TGCGCCAGCAGTGAGTCGGGACAGTACAATGAGCAGTTCTTC; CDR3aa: CASSESGQYNEQFF
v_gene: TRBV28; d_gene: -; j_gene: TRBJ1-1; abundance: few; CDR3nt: TGTGCCAGCAGTCCCGACTACAGGAACACTGAAGCTTTCTTT; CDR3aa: CASSPDYRNTEAFF
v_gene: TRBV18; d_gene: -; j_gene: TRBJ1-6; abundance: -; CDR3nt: TGTGCCAGCTCACCCGGACTGGATTCACCCCTCCACTTT; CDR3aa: CASSPGLDSPLHF
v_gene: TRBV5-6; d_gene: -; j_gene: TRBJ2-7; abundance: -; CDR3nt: TGTGCCAGCAGCTTGGGCACAGGGTTGTACGAGCAGTACTTC; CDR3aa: CASSLGTGLYEQYF
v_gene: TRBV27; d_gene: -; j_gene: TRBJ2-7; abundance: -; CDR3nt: TGTGCCAGCAGTTTAGATGGCAGGGGAATCGAGCAGTACTTC; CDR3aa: CASSLDGRGIEQYF
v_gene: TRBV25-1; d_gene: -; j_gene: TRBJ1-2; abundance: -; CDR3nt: TGTGCCAGCAGTGAATCGTTTGGCTACACCTTC; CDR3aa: CASSESFGYTF
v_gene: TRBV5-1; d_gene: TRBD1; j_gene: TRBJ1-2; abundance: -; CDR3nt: TGCGCCAGCAGCTGGGACAGGGGACCCATTAACTATGGCTACACCTTC; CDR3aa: CASSWDRGPINYGYTF
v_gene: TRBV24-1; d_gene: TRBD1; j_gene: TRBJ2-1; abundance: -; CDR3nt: TGTGCCACCAGTGACCCGGGACAGCACTACAATGAGCAGTTCTTC; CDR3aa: CATSDPGQHYNEQFF
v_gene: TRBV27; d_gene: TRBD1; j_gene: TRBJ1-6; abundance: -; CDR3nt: TGTGCCAGCAGTTTAGACAGGGTCGGATCACCCCTCCACTTT; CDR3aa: CASSLDRVGSPLHF
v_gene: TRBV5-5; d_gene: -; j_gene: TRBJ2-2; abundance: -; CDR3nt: TGTGCCAGCAGGCGATCCGGGAACCCGAACACCGGGGAGCTGTTTTTT; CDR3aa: CASRRSGNPNTGELFF
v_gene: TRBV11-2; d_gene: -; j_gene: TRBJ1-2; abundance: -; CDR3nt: TGTGCCAGCAGCTTAGAGCAGGGTTCAGGTGGCTACACCTTC; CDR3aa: CASSLEQGSGGYTF
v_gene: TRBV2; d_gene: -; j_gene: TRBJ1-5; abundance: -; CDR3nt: TGTGCCAGCAAAGGAGACCCGGCAAATCAGCCCCAGCATTTT; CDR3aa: CASKGDPANQPQHF
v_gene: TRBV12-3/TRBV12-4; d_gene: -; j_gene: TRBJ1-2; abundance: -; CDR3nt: TGTGCCAGCAGTCCTAGTAACTATGGCTACACCTTC; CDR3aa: CASSPSNYGYTF
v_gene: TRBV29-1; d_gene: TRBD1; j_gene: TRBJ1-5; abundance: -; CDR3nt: TGCAGCGTTAGTACCGGACAGGGCCATAGCAATCAGCCCCAGCATTTT; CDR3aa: CSVSTGQGHSNQPQHF
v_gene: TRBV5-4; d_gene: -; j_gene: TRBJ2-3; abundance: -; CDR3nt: TGTGCCAGCAAGGCGGGGAGAACGGATACGCAGTATTTT; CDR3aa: CASKAGRTDTQYF
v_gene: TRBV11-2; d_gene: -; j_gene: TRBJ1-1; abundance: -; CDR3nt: TGTGCCAGCAGCTTAGATCCGGGAATTGAAGCTTTCTTT; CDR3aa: CASSLDPGIEAFF
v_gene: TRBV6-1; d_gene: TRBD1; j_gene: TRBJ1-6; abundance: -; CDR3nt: TGTGCCAGCAGTGAAGGGGGACAGGGAGCACCCCTCCACTTT; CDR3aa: CASSEGGQGAPLHF
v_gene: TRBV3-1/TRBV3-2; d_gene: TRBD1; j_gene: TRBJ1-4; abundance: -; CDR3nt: TGTGCCAGCAGCCCAGGGGGGAGTGAAAAACTGTTTTTT; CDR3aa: CASSPGGSEKLFF
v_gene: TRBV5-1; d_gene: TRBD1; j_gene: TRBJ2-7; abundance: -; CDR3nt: TGCGCCAGCAGCTTGGGACCAGGGGGTTCCTACGAGCAGTACTTC; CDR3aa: CASSLGPGGSYEQYF
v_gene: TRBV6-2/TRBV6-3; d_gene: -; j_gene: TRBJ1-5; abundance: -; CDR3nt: TGTGCCAGCAGTTACTCAGGCGGGGGGAGATATCAGCCCCAGCATTTT; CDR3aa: CASSYSGGGRYQPQHF
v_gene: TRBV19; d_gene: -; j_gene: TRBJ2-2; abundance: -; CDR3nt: TGTGCCAGTTCAGAGCCGGGACTCCGAACCGGGGAGCTGTTTTTT; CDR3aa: CASSEPGLRTGELFF
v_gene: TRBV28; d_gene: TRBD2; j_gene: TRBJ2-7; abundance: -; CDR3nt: TGTGCCAGCAGTTTCCTAGCGGGGGGGTCCTACGAGCAGTACTTC; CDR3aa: CASSFLAGGSYEQYF
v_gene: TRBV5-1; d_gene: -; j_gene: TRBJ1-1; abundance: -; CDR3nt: TGCGCCAGCGCCTGGGGAGACACTGAAGCTTTCTTT; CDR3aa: CASAWGDTEAFF
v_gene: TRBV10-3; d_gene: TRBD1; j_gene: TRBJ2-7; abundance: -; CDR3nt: TGTGCCATCACCCCCGGGACAGTAGGCGAGCAGTACTTC; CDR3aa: CAITPGTVGEQYF
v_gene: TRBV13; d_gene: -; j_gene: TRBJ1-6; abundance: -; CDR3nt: TGTGCCAGCAGCTTAACCAGGGGCCAAAATTCACCCCTCCACTTT; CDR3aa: CASSLTRGQNSPLHF